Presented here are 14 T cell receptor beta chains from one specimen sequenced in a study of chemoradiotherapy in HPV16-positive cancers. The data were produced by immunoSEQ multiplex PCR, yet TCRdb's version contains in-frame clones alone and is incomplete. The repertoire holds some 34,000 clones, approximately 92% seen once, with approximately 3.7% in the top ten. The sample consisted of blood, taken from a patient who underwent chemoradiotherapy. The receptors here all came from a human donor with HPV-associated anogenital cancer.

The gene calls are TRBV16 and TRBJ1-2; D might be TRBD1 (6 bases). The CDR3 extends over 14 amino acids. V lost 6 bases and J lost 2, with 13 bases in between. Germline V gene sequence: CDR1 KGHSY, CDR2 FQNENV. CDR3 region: CASRQTGLNYGYTF. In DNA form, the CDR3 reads TGTGCCAGCAGGCAAACAGGGTTGAACTATGGCTACACCTTC.

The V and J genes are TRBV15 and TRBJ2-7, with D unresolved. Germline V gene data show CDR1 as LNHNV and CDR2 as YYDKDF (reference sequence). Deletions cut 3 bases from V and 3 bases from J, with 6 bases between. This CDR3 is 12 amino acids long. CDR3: CATSRRGYEQYF. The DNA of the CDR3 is TGTGCCACCAGCAGGAGAGGCTACGAGCAGTACTTC.

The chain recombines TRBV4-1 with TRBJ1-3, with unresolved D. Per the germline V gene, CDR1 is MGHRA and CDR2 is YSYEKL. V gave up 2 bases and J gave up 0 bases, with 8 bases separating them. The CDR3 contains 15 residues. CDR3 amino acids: CASSQKTSSGNTIYF. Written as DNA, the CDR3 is TGCGCCAGCAGCCAAAAGACATCCTCTGGAAACACCATATATTTT.

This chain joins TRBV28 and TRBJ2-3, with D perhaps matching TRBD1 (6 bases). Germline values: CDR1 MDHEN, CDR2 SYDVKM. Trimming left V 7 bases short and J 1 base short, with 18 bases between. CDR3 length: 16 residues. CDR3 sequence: CASTNTGMRGTDTQYF. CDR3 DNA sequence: TGTGCCAGCACCAATACAGGGATGAGAGGCACAGATACGCAGTATTTT.

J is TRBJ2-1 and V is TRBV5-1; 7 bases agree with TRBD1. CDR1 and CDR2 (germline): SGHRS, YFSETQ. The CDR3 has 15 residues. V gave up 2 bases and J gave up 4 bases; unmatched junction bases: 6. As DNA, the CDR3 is TGCGCCAGCAGCTTCACCGGGACAGCATACAATGAGCAGTTCTTC. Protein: CASSFTGTAYNEQFF.

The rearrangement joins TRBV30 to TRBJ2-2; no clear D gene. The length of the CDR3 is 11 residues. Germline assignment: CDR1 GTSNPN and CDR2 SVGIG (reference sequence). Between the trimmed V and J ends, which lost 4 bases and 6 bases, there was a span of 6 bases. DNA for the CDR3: TGTGCCTGGACCTCTTCCGGGGAGCTGTTTTTT. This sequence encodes CAWTSSGELFF. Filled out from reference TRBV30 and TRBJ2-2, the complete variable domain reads SQTIHQWPATLVQPVGSPLSLECTVEGTSNPNLYWYRQAAGRGLQLLFYSVGIGQISSEVPQNLSASRPQDRQFILSSKKLLLSDSGFYLCAWTSSGELFFGEGSRLTVL.

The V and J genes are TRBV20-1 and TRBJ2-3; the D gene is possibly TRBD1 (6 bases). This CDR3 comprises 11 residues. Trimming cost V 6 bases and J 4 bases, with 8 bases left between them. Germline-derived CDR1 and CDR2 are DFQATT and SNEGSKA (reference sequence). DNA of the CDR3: TGCAGTGCCCCAGGGGCAGATACGCAGTATTTT. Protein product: CSAPGADTQYF.

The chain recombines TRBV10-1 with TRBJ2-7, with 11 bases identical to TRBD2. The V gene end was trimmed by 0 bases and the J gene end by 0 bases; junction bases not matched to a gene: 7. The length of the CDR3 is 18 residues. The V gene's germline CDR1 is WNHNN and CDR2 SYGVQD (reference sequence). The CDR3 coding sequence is TGCGCCAGCAGTGAGTCGGATAGCGGGGGGGATAGCTCCTACGAGCAGTACTTC. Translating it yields CASSESDSGGDSSYEQYF.

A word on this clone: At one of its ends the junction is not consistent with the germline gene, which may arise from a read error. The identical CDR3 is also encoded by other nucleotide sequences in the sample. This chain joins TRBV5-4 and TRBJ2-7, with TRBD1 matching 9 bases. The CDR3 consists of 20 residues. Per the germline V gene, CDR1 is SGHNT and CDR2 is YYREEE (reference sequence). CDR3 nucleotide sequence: TGTGCCAGCAGCCCCACGACCGGGACAGGGACCATCCATACTCCCTACGAACAGTACTTC. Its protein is CASSPTTGTGTIHTPYEQYF. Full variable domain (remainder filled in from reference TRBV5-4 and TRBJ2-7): ETGVTQSPTHLIKTRGQQVTLRCSSQSGHNTVSWYQQALGQGPQFIFQYYREEENGRGNFPPRFSGLQFPNYSSELNVNALELDDSALYLCASSPTTGTGTIHTPYEQYFGPGTRLTVT.

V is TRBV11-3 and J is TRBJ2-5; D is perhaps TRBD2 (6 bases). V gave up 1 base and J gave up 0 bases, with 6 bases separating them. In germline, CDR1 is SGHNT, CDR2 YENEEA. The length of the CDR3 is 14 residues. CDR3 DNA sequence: TGTGCCAGCAGCTTAGGCGGGGACCAAGAGACCCAGTACTTC. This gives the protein CASSLGGDQETQYF.

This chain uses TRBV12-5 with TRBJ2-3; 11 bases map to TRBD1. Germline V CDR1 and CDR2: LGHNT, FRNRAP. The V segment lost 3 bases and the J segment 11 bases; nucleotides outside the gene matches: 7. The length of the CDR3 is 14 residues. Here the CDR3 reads CASGFGQGAQEQYF. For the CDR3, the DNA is TGTGCTAGTGGTTTCGGACAGGGGGCACAAGAGCAGTATTTT.

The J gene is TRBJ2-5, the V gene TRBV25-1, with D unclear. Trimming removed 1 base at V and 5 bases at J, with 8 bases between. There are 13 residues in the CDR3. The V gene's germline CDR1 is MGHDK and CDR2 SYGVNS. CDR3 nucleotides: TGTGCCAGCAGTGAATTCGGAAGGGAGACCCAGTACTTC. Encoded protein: CASSEFGRETQYF. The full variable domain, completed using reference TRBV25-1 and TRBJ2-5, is EADIYQTPRYLVIGTGKKITLECSQTMGHDKMYWYQQDPGMELHLIHYSYGVNSTEKGDLSSESTVSRIRTEHFPLTLESARPSHTSQYLCASSEFGRETQYFGPGTRLLVL.

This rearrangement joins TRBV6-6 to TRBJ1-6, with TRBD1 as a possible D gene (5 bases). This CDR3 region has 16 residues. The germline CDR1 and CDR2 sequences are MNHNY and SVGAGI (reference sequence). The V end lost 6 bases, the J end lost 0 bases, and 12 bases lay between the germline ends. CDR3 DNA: TGTGCCAGCAGCCGGGACTCGGGCTCCTATAATTCACCCCTCCACTTT. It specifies CASSRDSGSYNSPLHF.

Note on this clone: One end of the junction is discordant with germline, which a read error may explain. In DNA, the CDR3 is TGTGCCAGCAGCTTGTCGGGGGCCTCCAACGAGCAGTACTTC. Amino acids: CASSLSGASNEQYF. The chain carries TRBV7-6 and TRBJ2-7; D may correspond to TRBD1 or TRBD2 (6 bases each). CDR3 size: 14 residues. Per germline, CDR1 SGHVS and CDR2 FNYEAQ.